Listed below are T cell receptor beta chains from one sample, sequenced in a study of chemoradiotherapy in HPV16-positive cancers. The method was immunoSEQ multiplex PCR; TCRdb's version includes in-frame clones alone and lacks a portion of them. The table lists fewer than 40,000 clones, roughly 75% of them singletons. Specimen: blood, collected from a patient who underwent chemoradiotherapy. The receptors were gathered from a human donor with HPV-associated anogenital cancer. CDR3s include the opening cysteine and the closing phenylalanine or tryptophan. A D gene is named only where the DNA matches it firmly. Size values are once, few and many counts, or a class for expanded clones, and some rows have none.

V gene	clone size	J gene	D gene	CDR3 DNA	CDR3 protein
TRBV29-1	.	TRBJ1-1	TRBD1	TGCAGCGCTCGACAGGGGGCGGGCACTGAAGCTTTCTTT	CSARQGAGTEAFF
TRBV5-6	once	TRBJ2-1	.	TGTGCCAGCAGCCTACCTAGCTCCGATGAGCAGTTCTTC	CASSLPSSDEQFF
TRBV10-3	.	TRBJ2-3	.	TGTGCCATCAGCCCCACACGGACAGAATACACAGATACGCAGTATTTT	CAISPTRTEYTDTQYF
TRBV9	.	TRBJ2-2	.	TGTGCCAGCAGCGTAGGTGGGGCGGGGGCTCACACCGGGGAGCTGTTTTTT	CASSVGGAGAHTGELFF
TRBV5-4	.	TRBJ1-1	.	TGTGCCAGCAGCTTGGACGATAACACTGAAGCTTTCTTT	CASSLDDNTEAFF
TRBV7-6	.	TRBJ1-2	.	TGTGCCAGCAGCCCCAGCAGTGGGCCGGCGGCCTATGGCTACACCTTC	CASSPSSGPAAYGYTF
TRBV2	.	TRBJ2-7	.	TGTGCCAGCAGCACAGGGTTAACGGGCGAGCAGTACTTC	CASSTGLTGEQYF
TRBV7-3	.	TRBJ1-3	.	TGTGCCAGCAGCGCGACGGGACGTTCTGGAAACACCATATATTTT	CASSATGRSGNTIYF
TRBV11-2	.	TRBJ1-6	.	TGTGCCAGTTCCCCACAGGGACGCTATAATTCACCCCTCCACTTT	CASSPQGRYNSPLHF
TRBV7-9	.	TRBJ2-2	.	TGTGCCAGCAGCCCATACCGGGACTCAAACACCGGGGAGCTGTTTTTT	CASSPYRDSNTGELFF
TRBV6-5	.	TRBJ1-5	.	TGTGCCAGCAGTTACTCGAGAGGGATCCAGCCCCAGCATTTT	CASSYSRGIQPQHF
TRBV18	.	TRBJ1-2	.	TGTGCCAGCTCACCGATCCCCCCAGGAGAAGCCCGTAACTATGGCTACACCTTC	CASSPIPPGEARNYGYTF
TRBV27	once	TRBJ1-1	.	TGTGCCAGCAGTCCCTTCCCCCCTGAAGCTTTCTTT	CASSPFPPEAFF
TRBV7-6	.	TRBJ2-5	TRBD1	TGTGCCAGCAGCGAGACCGGACAGGCCGGGAAGACCCAGTACTTC	CASSETGQAGKTQYF
TRBV5-1	.	TRBJ1-1	.	TGCGCCAGCAGACTGGACGGGCTTTCTATGACTGAAGCTTTCTTT	CASRLDGLSMTEAFF
TRBV28	.	TRBJ1-5	TRBD1	TGTGCCAGCAGCCTAGGACAGGGGAGGGGTCAGCCCCAGCATTTT	CASSLGQGRGQPQHF
TRBV18	.	TRBJ1-1	.	TGTGCCAGCTCGCGGACGGGCAGTTCTGAAGCTTTCTTT	CASSRTGSSEAFF
TRBV9	.	TRBJ1-6	.	TGTGCCAGCAAGCCGGGGCTGAGCTCCTATAATTCACCCCTCCACTTT	CASKPGLSSYNSPLHF
TRBV10-1	once	TRBJ1-6	TRBD1	TGCGCCAGCAGACTCGTTTCACAGGGGGCTCCGAGCTCCTATAATTCACCCCTCCACTTT	CASRLVSQGAPSSYNSPLHF
TRBV9	few	TRBJ2-2	TRBD1	TGTGCCAGCAGCGCCGGACAGGGGGCGAACACCGGGGAGCTGTTTTTT	CASSAGQGANTGELFF
TRBV2	.	TRBJ2-7	TRBD1	TGTGCCAGCAGCCCGGGACAGGGCATCTACGAGCAGTACTTC	CASSPGQGIYEQYF
TRBV27	once	TRBJ1-1	TRBD1	TGTGCCAGCAGTAAGGGACAGGGTAACACTGAAGCTTTCTTT	CASSKGQGNTEAFF
TRBV6-4	.	TRBJ2-2	TRBD2	TGTGCCAGCAGTGCCAGCGGGGGGGATAACACCGGGGAGCTGTTTTTT	CASSASGGDNTGELFF
TRBV5-5	few	TRBJ1-6	.	TGTGCCAGCAGCTTAGAGGCGGGGACAATCCACTTT	CASSLEAGTIHF
TRBV5-1	once	TRBJ2-1	.	TGCGCCAGCAGCAAGTTGGGGGGTGAGCAGTTCTTC	CASSKLGGEQFF
TRBV6-4	.	TRBJ2-5	.	TGTGCCAGCAGTGACTCGATTATGGTAGCAAGTAAAGAGACCCAGTACTTC	CASSDSIMVASKETQYF
TRBV19	.	TRBJ1-6	.	TGTGCCAGTAGTATGTCGGGAGGAGGGAGAAGTAACTCACCCCTCCACTTT	CASSMSGGGRSNSPLHF
TRBV5-1	.	TRBJ2-3	TRBD1	TGCGCCAGCAGCAAAGGACAGGGGATTGGGGTCACAGATACGCAGTATTTT	CASSKGQGIGVTDTQYF
TRBV7-3	.	TRBJ1-6	.	TGTGCCAGCAGCTTTAGTCAGAATTCACCCCTTCACTTT	CASSFSQNSPLHF
TRBV27	.	TRBJ2-7	TRBD2	TGTGCCAGCAGTCCCCAGGGAGAGGGAGGGCTGTACTTC	CASSPQGEGGLYF
TRBV6-1	.	TRBJ2-7	.	TGTGCCAGCAGGGCAGGTTACGAGCAGTACTTC	CASRAGYEQYF
TRBV19	.	TRBJ1-6	.	TGTGCCAGTAGTATAGAAGGCGGTTCACCCCTCCACTTT	CASSIEGGSPLHF
TRBV5-6	.	TRBJ2-5	TRBD1	TGTGCCAGCAGCGAGATCGGGACAGGCGTACAAGAGACCCAGTACTTC	CASSEIGTGVQETQYF
TRBV7-9	.	TRBJ1-3	.	TGTGCCAGCATATACCCCGGGTGGGGGCTCTCTGGAAACACCATATATTTT	CASIYPGWGLSGNTIYF
TRBV10-1	.	TRBJ2-7	TRBD1	TGCGCCAGCAGTGAAGGTACGGGACAGGGACAGGTACAGCAGTACTTC	CASSEGTGQGQVQQYF
TRBV25-1	.	TRBJ2-5	TRBD1	TGTGCCAGCAGCGTAGGACAGGGGGCTGGAGAGACCCAGTACTTC	CASSVGQGAGETQYF
TRBV19	.	TRBJ2-5	.	TGTGCCAGTAGTTGGGCCTCCAGCGAGACCCAGTACTTC	CASSWASSETQYF
TRBV5-1	once	TRBJ2-3	TRBD1	TGCGCCAGCAGCGCACTCCGGGACAGCTACACAGATACGCAGTATTTT	CASSALRDSYTDTQYF
TRBV12-5	.	TRBJ2-3	TRBD1	TGTGCTAGTGGTCGGGACAGCCACACAGATACGCAGTATTTT	CASGRDSHTDTQYF
TRBV19	.	TRBJ2-3	TRBD2	TGTGCCAGTATCAGCGGGGGGGCTAGCACAGATACGCAGTATTTT	CASISGGASTDTQYF
TRBV6-5	.	TRBJ2-7	.	TGTGCCAGCAGTTACTTGGCAGACCCCTCCTACGAGCAGTACTTC	CASSYLADPSYEQYF
TRBV7-2	.	TRBJ2-7	TRBD2	TGTGCCAGCAGCTTAGCGGTCGGTAGCGGGGGGGCGGACTTC	CASSLAVGSGGADF
TRBV19	.	TRBJ1-2	.	TGTGCCAGTGGCAGGGAGAATACCTTC	CASGRENTF